These 25 T cell receptor beta chains share one sample of origin, sequenced in a study of human T cells and chemical hapten exposure. Time point noted: patch test 1, 2 weeks after DPC sensitization. As for treatment: therapeutic diphenylcyclopropenone sensitization with weekly scalp DPC. TCRdb re-derived calls from the RACE reads in MiXCR, one entry per CDR3 protein. The sample consists of roughly 180,000 distinct CDR3 sequences, around 20% of them appearing once. Specimen: whole blood, collected in connection with sensitization to the hapten diphenylcyclopropenone (DPC). The receptors derive from a woman between 50 and 59 years old with alopecia areata. Some clones in this sample may be carry-over from other donors' samples.

This clonotype has more than one count but fewer than ten. The chain links TRBV11-2 to TRBJ2-1; D gene uncertain. V was pared by 5 bases and J by 4 bases, with 6 bases between. The CDR3 spans 12 residues. CDR1 and CDR2 (germline): SGHAT, FQNNGV. The CDR3 DNA follows: TGTGCCAGCAGCACTAAATACAATGAGCAGTTCTTC. Protein product: CASSTKYNEQFF.

This clonotype was detected only a few times. The chain has TRBV28 and TRBJ2-2, with 7 bases aligning to TRBD1. Germline CDR1 is MDHEN and CDR2 is SYDVKM. V was clipped by 10 bases and J by 2 bases; unmatched bases: 4. The CDR3 contains 13 residues. The DNA of the CDR3 is TGTGCCACGGGACAGCTCAACACCGGGGAGCTGTTTTTT. Protein sequence: CATGQLNTGELFF. Combining the CDR3 with reference TRBV28 and TRBJ2-2 gives the whole variable domain DVKVTQSSRYLVKRTGEKVFLECVQDMDHENMFWYRQDPGLGLRLIYFSYDVKMKEKGDIPEGYSVSREKKERFSLILESASTNQTSMYLCATGQLNTGELFFGEGSRLTVL.

This clonotype was observed many times. This rearrangement joins TRBV6-4 to TRBJ1-1; D might be TRBD1 (5 bases). The germline gives CDR1 MRHNA, CDR2 SNTAGT. Trimming took off 3 bases at V and 7 bases at J, with 12 bases between the two ends. CDR3 length equals 13 residues. This chain's CDR3 is CASSERDGGEAFF. The CDR3 bases are TGTGCCAGCAGTGAAAGGGACGGGGGTGAAGCTTTCTTT.

This clonotype has a handful of counts. V and J are TRBV7-9 and TRBJ2-1; 11 nucleotides line up with TRBD2. Germline V gives CDR1 SEHNR, CDR2 FQNEAQ (reference sequence). The CDR3 contains 17 residues. J was trimmed by 7 bases and V by 1 base; bases with no gene match: 9. CDR3 DNA: TGTGCCAGCAGCTTAGAGGTAACTAGCGGGAGTGGTAATGAGCAGTTCTTC. It specifies CASSLEVTSGSGNEQFF.

V gene TRBV5-1 combines with J gene TRBJ2-3, with 9 bases that match TRBD2. V was clipped by 0 bases and J by 4 bases; unmatched bases: 9. The CDR3 covers 17 residues. Germline V lookup: CDR1 SGHRS, CDR2 YFSETQ. In DNA, the CDR3 is TGCGCCAGCAGCTTGGGAGGTGGACTAGCGACCCCAGATACGCAGTATTTT. As protein: CASSLGGGLATPDTQYF.

The chain joins TRBV2 to TRBJ1-5, with D possibly TRBD1 on 5 matching bases. V lost 4 bases and J 0 bases, leaving 7 bases between the germline ends. The V gene's germline CDR1 is SNHLY and CDR2 FYNNEI. The CDR3 is 14 residues long. As DNA, the CDR3 is TGTGCCAGCAGTGGAGGGGCTAGCAATCAGCCCCAGCATTTT. Translating it yields CASSGGASNQPQHF.

The chain joins TRBV7-8 to TRBJ2-7; D not resolved. V was clipped by 8 bases and J by 0 bases, with 8 bases between them. The germline V gene encodes CDR1 SGHVS and CDR2 FQNEAQ. The CDR3 spans 12 residues. The DNA for the CDR3 is TGTGCCAGCCCGCAGTTCTCCTACGAGCAGTACTTC. This encodes CASPQFSYEQYF.

The chain joins TRBV5-1 to TRBJ2-3; 8 bases match TRBD1. CDR3 length: 15 residues. V was clipped by 5 bases and J by 0 bases; unmatched bases: 5. Per the germline V gene, CDR1 is SGHRS and CDR2 is YFSETQ. CDR3 sequence (DNA): TGCGCCAGCAGTCCGGGACAGGCTAGCACAGATACGCAGTATTTT. Amino acid sequence: CASSPGQASTDTQYF.

The V gene is TRBV12-3 or TRBV12-4, the J gene TRBJ1-4; 9 nucleotides align to TRBD1. V was clipped by 9 bases and J by 0 bases; unmatched bases: 14. This CDR3 has 18 residues. The CDR3 region has the DNA TGTGCCAGTTCCGAGAGGACAGGGGACTTTGCAACTAATGAAAAACTGTTTTTT. It specifies CASSERTGDFATNEKLFF.

The chain links TRBV6-6 to TRBJ1-6, with a weak D call TRBD1 (5 bases). Germline V CDR1 and CDR2: MNHNY, SVGAGI (reference sequence). V was trimmed by 0 bases and J by 14 bases, leaving 17 bases between them. This CDR3 comprises 15 residues. CDR3 in DNA: TGTGCCAGCAGTTACTCGTGGCCAGGGCTAGGGGCCCTCCACTTT. This gives the protein CASSYSWPGLGALHF.

The V gene is TRBV29-1, the J gene TRBJ2-7; no clear D. The V end lost 5 bases, the J end lost 6 bases, and 11 bases lay between the germline ends. Germline loops: CDR1 SQVTM, CDR2 ANQGSEA. The CDR3 is 11 residues long. CDR3: CSVFDVGEQYF. CDR3 DNA: TGCAGCGTTTTTGACGTCGGCGAGCAGTACTTC.

Turning to this clonotype: The CDR3 ends on some other residue instead of the conserved phenylalanine or tryptophan, so this is likely a read error. Because the CDR3's place on the DNA is in doubt, the DNA is left out and the CDR3 is given as listed by TCRdb. V is TRBV5-1 and J is TRBJ2-1; the table calls TRBD2, which could not be checked here. From its first to its last residue, the CDR3 has 10 amino acids. Per germline, CDR1 SGHRS and CDR2 YFSETQ. CDR3 sequence: CASSLSLARV.

J is TRBJ2-6 and V is TRBV14; D remains unclear. The ends were cut back, 1 base at V and 3 bases at J, with 7 bases in the middle. This CDR3 has 15 amino acids. CDR1 and CDR2 from the germline V gene are SGHDN and FVKESK. In nucleotides, the CDR3 is TGTGCCAGCAGCCAAGTCAACTTTGGGGCCAACGTCCTGACTTTC. As protein: CASSQVNFGANVLTF.

This clonotype occurred once. V gene TRBV7-9 combines with J gene TRBJ1-3; possibly TRBD1 for D (5 bases). V was pared by 6 bases and J by 1 base, with 16 bases between. The CDR3 runs 16 residues. Germline V CDR1 and CDR2: SEHNR, FQNEAQ (reference sequence). The CDR3 region has the DNA TGTGCCAGCAGGGATGGCGGAGGGGCTTCTGGAAACACCATATATTTT. This translates into CASRDGGGASGNTIYF.

This clonotype was counted only a few times. V usage is TRBV29-1 and J usage is TRBJ1-1; TRBD1 might be the D (5 bases). This CDR3 comprises 17 residues. V lost 7 bases to trimming and J lost 0 bases, with 24 bases between them. Looked up from germline, CDR1 is SQVTM and CDR2 is ANQGSEA. CDR3 region: CSAVRVGGMGMNTEAFF. The CDR3 nucleotides read TGCAGCGCTGTAAGAGTGGGGGGGATGGGTATGAACACTGAAGCTTTCTTT.

V and J are TRBV7-2 and TRBJ2-1; D is unresolved. This CDR3 is 13 amino acids long. CDR1 SGHTA and CDR2 FQGNSA come from the germline V gene. The V end was cut by 6 bases, the J end by 8 bases, with 14 bases between. CDR3 sequence (DNA): TGTGCCAGCAGTTATGCTCGGTTCGATGAGCAGTTCTTC. It specifies CASSYARFDEQFF.

The V call is TRBV12-3 or TRBV12-4, the J call TRBJ2-1; 13 bases match TRBD2. This CDR3 is 15 amino acids long. Trimming at V came to 3 bases and at J to 7 bases, leaving 3 bases not matched to a gene. This chain's CDR3 is CASSFGTSGVNEQFF. The CDR3 coding sequence is TGTGCCAGCAGTTTTGGGACTAGCGGGGTGAATGAGCAGTTCTTC.

The gene calls are TRBV6-5 and TRBJ1-5, with no clear D. The V gene lost 5 bases and the J gene lost 2 bases, with 7 bases spanning the gap. The CDR3 runs to 13 residues. Germline loops: CDR1 MNHEY, CDR2 SVGAGI. The CDR3 protein is CASSRRGNQPQHF. CDR3 sequence (DNA): TGTGCCAGCAGTCGGAGGGGCAATCAGCCCCAGCATTTT.

The V and J genes are TRBV5-1 and TRBJ2-3; D might be TRBD2 (6 bases). Germline values: CDR1 SGHRS, CDR2 YFSETQ. This CDR3 has 16 amino acids. Deletions cut 0 bases from V and 3 bases from J, with 14 bases between. CDR3 residues: CASSLGRGARTDTQYF. Written as DNA, the CDR3 is TGCGCCAGCAGCTTGGGGCGGGGCGCACGGACAGATACGCAGTATTTT.

This clonotype was picked up a small number of times. The V and J genes are TRBV20-1 and TRBJ1-1; D not resolved. The CDR3 runs 14 residues. Germline CDR1 is DFQATT and CDR2 is SNEGSKA (reference sequence). V was clipped by 3 bases and J by 0 bases, with 11 bases between them. The CDR3 nucleotides are TGCAGTGCTAGGTACAGCAGCTTGAACACTGAAGCTTTCTTT. Protein sequence: CSARYSSLNTEAFF.

This chain uses TRBV27 with TRBJ2-6; TRBD1 matches 9 bases. The V gene end was trimmed by 6 bases and the J gene end by 2 bases; junction bases not matched to a gene: 8. Germline V gene lookup returns CDR1 MNHEY and CDR2 SMNVEV (reference sequence). The CDR3 sequence is 17 residues long. The CDR3 DNA is TGTGCCAGCAGGGGACAGGGAATTTTTACTGGGGCCAACGTCCTGACTTTC. Protein product: CASRGQGIFTGANVLTF.

This clonotype has only a few counts. This chain links TRBV5-1 with TRBJ2-3, with D unresolved. The CDR3 is 12 amino acids. V gave up 7 bases and J gave up 2 bases, with 8 bases separating them. Germline V gives CDR1 SGHRS, CDR2 YFSETQ. The DNA for the CDR3 is TGCGCCAGCCGAGCCAACACAGATACGCAGTATTTT. Protein product: CASRANTDTQYF.

Only a few counts were recorded for this clonotype. J is TRBJ2-7 and V is TRBV7-9, with TRBD1 as a possible D gene (6 bases). This CDR3 is built from 14 residues. Trimming removed 5 bases at V and 7 bases at J, with 18 bases between. Germline lookup yields CDR1 SEHNR and CDR2 FQNEAQ (reference sequence). The CDR3 nucleotides read TGTGCCAGCAGCCCACAGGACAGTTCGAGTGAGCAGTACTTC. Its protein is CASSPQDSSSEQYF.

This rearrangement joins TRBV20-1 to TRBJ2-1; 7 bases agree with TRBD2. The ends lost 2 bases at V and 0 bases at J; junction bases unmatched: 7. Germline V gene data show CDR1 as DFQATT and CDR2 as SNEGSKA (reference sequence). This CDR3 contains 16 residues. In nucleotides, the CDR3 is TGCAGTGCTAGATCCCTAGCGGAAAGCTCCTACAATGAGCAGTTCTTC. Translation gives CSARSLAESSYNEQFF.

This clonotype was counted only a few times. This chain uses TRBV20-1 with TRBJ2-5; 9 positions match TRBD2. Germline lookup yields CDR1 DFQATT and CDR2 SNEGSKA (reference sequence). CDR3 length: 17 amino acids. After removal of 0 bases from V and 6 bases from J, the junction contained 14 bases not matched to a gene. CDR3 in DNA: TGCAGTGCTAGAGATCGGCGCGGGAGGGGGGTAGTAAAGACCCAGTACTTC. Encoded protein: CSARDRRGRGVVKTQYF.